These 29 T cell receptor beta chains originate from one sample sequenced in a study of shared clonotypes between healthy human individuals. TCRdb's table, derived via immunoSEQ multiplex PCR, lists solely in-frame clones and lacks some. The repertoire has millions of clones, around 90% of them found once; the top ten carry 0.13% to 0.15%. Sequencing used naive CD4+ T cells sorted from blood. The subset was: CD45RA+ positively selected. These receptor sequences come from a man aged 18 to 29 in good health.

The rearrangement links TRBV6-5 to TRBJ1-1; no reliable D call. CDR3 length: 13 amino acids. Trimming stripped 2 bases from V and 0 bases from J, with 4 bases between. Per germline, CDR1 MNHEY and CDR2 SVGAGI. The DNA of the CDR3 is TGTGCCAGCAGTTACCAGATGAACACTGAAGCTTTCTTT. Encoded protein: CASSYQMNTEAFF.

The rearrangement joins TRBV7-2 to TRBJ2-3, with D uncertain. This CDR3 comprises 13 residues. Germline CDR1 reads SGHTA; CDR2 reads FQGNSA. Trimming cost V 1 base and J 5 bases, with 7 bases left between them. The CDR3 DNA sequence: TGTGCCAGCAGCTTAGTAACGGTAGATACGCAGTATTTT. Its translation is CASSLVTVDTQYF.

The CDR3 sequence is CASSQGGSNTGELFF. The CDR3 nucleotides are TGTGCCAGCAGCCAAGGAGGATCGAACACCGGGGAGCTGTTTTTT. V usage is TRBV9 and J usage is TRBJ2-2; maybe TRBD2 (5 bases). This CDR3 has 15 amino acids. V gave up 4 bases and J gave up 0 bases, with 10 bases separating them. Germline V gene sequence: CDR1 SGDLS, CDR2 YYNGEE.

J is TRBJ2-5 and V is TRBV18; D is unclear. The CDR3 is 15 amino acids. V lost 1 base to trimming and J lost 1 base, with 10 bases between them. The germline gives CDR1 KGHSH, CDR2 LQKENI. Here the CDR3 DNA reads TGTGCCAGCTCACCACTCTCCGCAGGCCAAGAGACCCAGTACTTC. This codes for CASSPLSAGQETQYF.

The chain joins TRBV7-2 to TRBJ2-3, with 7 bases that match TRBD2. With 1 base clipped from V and 6 bases from J, the junction kept 7 bases outside the gene matches. The CDR3 runs 15 residues. Germline V gene data show CDR1 as SGHTA and CDR2 as FQGNSA. CDR3 bases: TGTGCCAGCAGCTTAGATGCCAGCGGGATCGATACGCAGTATTTT. The encoded protein is CASSLDASGIDTQYF.

The chain carries TRBV19 and TRBJ2-7, with a weak D call TRBD1 (5 bases). The germline V gene has CDR1 LNHDA and CDR2 SQIVND (reference sequence). The CDR3 has 14 residues. The V end lost 10 bases, the J end lost 9 bases, and 25 bases lay between the germline ends. The DNA of the CDR3 is TGTGCCATAAGGGGTGGCAGGCCTGAACGAGGGCAGTACTTC. It encodes CAIRGGRPERGQYF.

The gene calls are TRBV30 and TRBJ2-7; the D gene is possibly TRBD2 (6 bases). Trimming shortened V by 3 bases and J by 9 bases, and 15 bases separated the two germline ends. Germline V lookup: CDR1 GTSNPN, CDR2 SVGIG (reference sequence). The CDR3 is 12 residues long. CDR3 sequence (DNA): TGTGCCTGGAGCCGACTAGACGGGGGGCAGTACTTC. Translating gives CAWSRLDGGQYF.

Concerning this clone itself: Additional DNA sequences in this sample encode the identical CDR3. The chain recombines TRBV19 with TRBJ1-4; 11 nucleotides agree with TRBD1. The germline V gene has CDR1 LNHDA and CDR2 SQIVND (reference sequence). The CDR3 consists of 14 residues. Trimming took 8 bases from V and 2 from J; bases not matched to a gene: 1. The CDR3 coding sequence is TGTGCCAGTGGACAGGGGGCGACTAATGAAAAACTGTTTTTT. It specifies CASGQGATNEKLFF.

The chain employs TRBV6-1 and TRBJ2-7, with D unclear. Trimming took 4 bases from V and 1 from J, leaving 14 bases between them. This CDR3 region has 15 residues. CDR1 is MNHNS and CDR2 is SASEGT in the germline V gene. The chain's CDR3 is CASSGTPKGSYEQYF. The CDR3 nucleotides read TGTGCCAGCAGTGGGACGCCAAAGGGTTCCTACGAGCAGTACTTC.

The chain carries TRBV28 and TRBJ1-6; TRBD1 might be the D (6 bases). With 7 bases removed from V and 6 bases from J, the gap between germline ends came to 13 bases. Looked up from germline, CDR1 is MDHEN and CDR2 is SYDVKM. The CDR3 sequence is 14 residues long. The CDR3 protein is CASNPDSFNSPLHF. As DNA, the CDR3 is TGTGCCAGCAACCCGGACAGTTTTAATTCACCCCTCCACTTT.

The J gene is TRBJ2-7, the V gene TRBV19; TRBD1 or TRBD2 may be the D gene (5 bases each). In germline, CDR1 is LNHDA, CDR2 SQIVND (reference sequence). The CDR3 runs to 13 residues. Trimming pared 8 bases from V and 4 bases from J, leaving 15 bases between. CDR3 DNA sequence: TGTGCCAGTCGGGACCCTGGGCGATACGAGCAGTACTTC. It encodes CASRDPGRYEQYF.

This rearrangement joins TRBV6-5 to TRBJ1-6; 7 bases are shared with TRBD1. V gave up 6 bases and J gave up 7 bases; unmatched junction bases: 9. CDR3 length: 15 residues. The germline gives CDR1 MNHEY, CDR2 SVGAGI. Here the CDR3 reads CASSRGDVGNSPLHF. CDR3 DNA sequence: TGTGCCAGCAGCAGGGGGGATGTCGGGAATTCACCCCTCCACTTT.

A remark on this clone: Other DNA sequences from this sample encode an identical CDR3 as well. J is TRBJ2-7 and V is TRBV5-1; D remains ambiguous. The germline V and J ends were trimmed by 0 bases and 2 bases, with 6 bases remaining between them. This CDR3 has 13 residues. In germline, CDR1 is SGHRS, CDR2 YFSETQ. CDR3 coding DNA: TGCGCCAGCAGCTTGGACAGTACCTACGAGCAGTACTTC. Its translation: CASSLDSTYEQYF.

The chain employs TRBV9 and TRBJ1-6; D is unresolved. V was shortened by 2 bases and J by 11 bases, with 11 bases between the two germline ends. From germline, CDR1 is SGDLS and CDR2 YYNGEE. The CDR3 sequence is 13 residues long. The CDR3 here is CASSVSPRTPLHF. The CDR3 coding sequence is TGTGCCAGCAGCGTTTCCCCTAGGACACCCCTCCACTTT.

The chain recombines TRBV6-5 with TRBJ2-4, with 7 bases identical to TRBD1. The CDR3 spans 12 residues. The junction had 1 base not matched to a gene; V was cut back by 8 bases and J by 3 bases. Per germline, CDR1 MNHEY and CDR2 SVGAGI. CDR3 residues: CASRDSKNIQYF. Written as DNA, the CDR3 is TGTGCCAGCCGGGACAGCAAAAACATTCAGTACTTC.

This chain joins TRBV9 and TRBJ2-1; 7 bases align to TRBD2. Germline loops: CDR1 SGDLS, CDR2 YYNGEE. CDR3 length: 18 amino acids. The ends lost 0 bases at V and 4 bases at J; junction bases unmatched: 13. The CDR3 spells CASSVVPGGGMVYNEQFF. The DNA for the CDR3 is TGTGCCAGCAGCGTAGTGCCCGGGGGAGGGATGGTTTACAATGAGCAGTTCTTC.

V and J are TRBV6-6 and TRBJ2-7; 10 nucleotides align to TRBD1. Germline assignment: CDR1 MNHNY and CDR2 SVGAGI (reference sequence). Trimming took 6 bases from V and 5 from J; bases not matched to a gene: 7. The CDR3 extends over 14 amino acids. Written as DNA, the CDR3 is TGTGCCAGCAGCTCTCGACAGGGGGCGAACGAGCAGTACTTC. Translating it yields CASSSRQGANEQYF.

Note on this clone: One end of the junction fails to match germline, which may point to a read error. The chain couples TRBV7-7 to TRBJ2-1; possible D gene TRBD2, 6 bases. CDR3 length: 16 residues. Germline V gene data show CDR1 as SSHAT and CDR2 as FNYEAQ (reference sequence). The CDR3 here is CASSFFCGMRYNEQFF. The DNA for the CDR3 is TGTGCTAGCAGCTTTTTCTGCGGGATGAGGTACAATGAGCAGTTCTTC.

Concerning this clone itself: The sample contains more than one DNA sequence encoding this CDR3. The chain employs TRBV9 and TRBJ2-7; 7 nucleotides match TRBD1. Looked up from germline, CDR1 is SGDLS and CDR2 is YYNGEE. This CDR3 is built from 14 residues. J gave up 1 base and V 0 bases, and 1 base lay outside the gene matches. CDR3 amino acids: CASSVGGQSYEQYF. CDR3 sequence (DNA): TGTGCCAGCAGCGTAGGGGGACAGTCCTACGAGCAGTACTTC.

This clone appeared a few times. V gene TRBV30 combines with J gene TRBJ1-1, with D possibly being TRBD1 (6 bases). The CDR3 is made up of 14 amino acids. Germline V gene sequence: CDR1 GTSNPN, CDR2 SVGIG (reference sequence). V lost 0 bases to trimming and J lost 4 bases, with 12 bases between them. The CDR3 sequence is CAWSVLGAGTEAFF. The CDR3 bases are TGTGCCTGGAGTGTTTTGGGGGCTGGCACTGAAGCTTTCTTT.

This clone appeared a single time. Written as DNA, the CDR3 is TGCGCCAGCAGCTTGGCTTGGGACGTCGGCTTCGAGACCCAGTACTTC. Encoded protein: CASSLAWDVGFETQYF. The V and J genes are TRBV5-1 and TRBJ2-5, with D perhaps TRBD1 or TRBD2 (5 bases each). V was cut by 0 bases and J by 5 bases, with 17 bases left in between. Germline-derived CDR1 and CDR2 are SGHRS and YFSETQ. The CDR3 loop spans 16 amino acids.

The chain couples TRBV5-4 to TRBJ2-7; 8 positions agree with TRBD2. V was clipped by 5 bases and J by 3 bases; unmatched bases: 7. The length of the CDR3 is 14 residues. Germline loops: CDR1 SGHNT, CDR2 YYREEE (reference sequence). The CDR3 coding sequence is TGTGCCAGCAGGCGGGGGGAAAGTGGCTACGAGCAGTACTTC. The encoded protein is CASRRGESGYEQYF.

J is TRBJ2-3 and V is TRBV12-2; TRBD2, the table's D call, was not compared with the DNA. TRBV12-2 is described as a pseudogene. CDR3 size: 14 residues. CDR3 in amino acids: CASRFAGEGGTQYF. The CDR3 DNA sequence: TGTGCAAGTCGCTTCGCGGGAGAAGGAGGTACGCAGTATTTT.

This clone has more than one count but fewer than ten. The sample carries other DNA sequences with the same CDR3. The chain has TRBV5-1 and TRBJ1-4, with D possibly TRBD1 on 5 matching bases. Germline lookup yields CDR1 SGHRS and CDR2 YFSETQ. This CDR3 region has 15 residues. V was cut by 0 bases and J by 1 base, with 7 bases left in between. The CDR3 nucleotides are TGCGCCAGCAGCTTGGCCGGGGGAACTAATGAAAAACTGTTTTTT. As protein: CASSLAGGTNEKLFF.

This clone came up a few times. V is TRBV30 and J is TRBJ1-1; 7 nucleotides align to TRBD1. The CDR3 spans 12 residues. Germline loops: CDR1 GTSNPN, CDR2 SVGIG (reference sequence). Trimming cost V 5 bases and J 4 bases; bases outside gene matches: 4. The CDR3: CAWEAGGTEAFF. The CDR3 DNA follows: TGTGCCTGGGAAGCAGGGGGCACTGAAGCTTTCTTT.

V is TRBV6-5 and J is TRBJ2-7, with 11 bases fitting TRBD1. Germline V CDR1 and CDR2: MNHEY, SVGAGI. The CDR3 covers 15 residues. Unmatched junction bases numbered 3, after V lost 2 bases and J lost 3 bases. CDR3 DNA sequence: TGTGCCAGCAGTTACCGGACAGGGGGCTTCTACGAGCAGTACTTC. Translating gives CASSYRTGGFYEQYF.

This chain connects TRBV6-1 to TRBJ1-1; 9 bases agree with TRBD1. The CDR3 contains 16 residues. Germline V lookup: CDR1 MNHNS, CDR2 SASEGT. V trimming: 4 bases; J trimming: 1 base; junction bases outside the gene matches: 7. CDR3 nucleotides: TGTGCCAGCAGTGTCACAGGGGGCAAGTCGAACACTGAAGCTTTCTTT. Amino acid sequence: CASSVTGGKSNTEAFF.

This clone came up a few times. V is TRBV29-1 and J is TRBJ1-1; 8 nucleotides line up with TRBD1. Germline V CDR1 and CDR2: SQVTM, ANQGSEA. There are 11 residues in the CDR3. Trimming cost V 8 bases and J 5 bases; bases outside gene matches: 4. CDR3 protein: CSTWTGTEAFF. CDR3 coding DNA: TGCAGCACTTGGACAGGGACTGAAGCTTTCTTT.

The chain employs TRBV5-4 and TRBJ2-7, with TRBD1 as a possible D gene (5 bases). This CDR3 is 13 amino acids long. The germline V gene has CDR1 SGHNT and CDR2 YYREEE (reference sequence). V was shortened by 4 bases and J by 3 bases, with 11 bases between the two germline ends. The chain's CDR3 is CASSHRQNYEQYF. The CDR3, as DNA: TGTGCCAGCAGCCACCGACAGAACTACGAGCAGTACTTC. The full variable domain, with the rest looked up from reference TRBV5-4 and TRBJ2-7, is ETGVTQSPTHLIKTRGQQVTLRCSSQSGHNTVSWYQQALGQGPQFIFQYYREEENGRGNFPPRFSGLQFPNYSSELNVNALELDDSALYLCASSHRQNYEQYFGPGTRLTVT.